Listed here are 4 T cell receptor beta chains from one sample, sequenced in a study of regulatory T cells in long-lasting Graves disease. Time point specified: newly diagnosed GD, antithyroid drugs for less than 3 months. RNA isolated from PBMCs was used to make the TCR library. The TCR beta library used iRepertoire HTBI primers with Arm-PCR amplification of CDR3. Each CDR3 protein is one row after TCRdb ran MiXCR on the multiplex PCR reads. This sample yields 440,000 or so distinct CDR3 sequences, of which around 15% are seen a single time; about 10% belongs to the top ten. These data also formed part of another study, on T cells in Graves' hyperthyroidism and ophthalmopathy.

The sample here was peripheral blood mononuclear cells (PBMCs), taken at new diagnosis, from a patient treated with antithyroid drugs. The source of these receptors is a woman in her thirties with Graves disease.

This chain links TRBV13 with TRBJ2-3; D assignment may be TRBD1 or TRBD2 (6 bases each). With the DNA end fitting TRBJ2-7 better, the J assignment may be wrong. CDR1 is PRHDT and CDR2 is FYEKMQ in the germline V gene (reference sequence). The CDR3 extends over 15 amino acids. The chain's CDR3 is CASSLEVGGGDEQYF. Here the CDR3 DNA reads TGTGCCAGCAGCTTGGAGGTGGGGGGCGGCGATGAGCAGTACTTC.

The genes are TRBV19 and TRBJ1-1; unclear D gene. The CDR3 consists of 16 residues. V was cut by 5 bases and J by 0 bases, with 16 bases left in between. Germline CDR1 reads LNHDA; CDR2 reads SQIVND (reference sequence). The chain's CDR3 is CASSRGVVLMNTEAFF. In nucleotides, the CDR3 is TGTGCCAGTAGTCGTGGGGTAGTACTTATGAACACTGAAGCTTTCTTT.

On this clonotype: It is likely a read error: a sequence one base away is far more abundant. The chain carries TRBV5-1 and TRBJ2-1; 9 positions agree with TRBD2. CDR3 size: 15 residues. CDR1 SGHRS and CDR2 YFSETQ come from the germline V gene. The CDR3, as DNA: TGTGCCAGCCTTAAAGCGGGAGGAGGGCCTGGGAAGCAGTTCTTC. This encodes CASLKAGGGPGKQFF.

This clonotype was observed many times. The V gene is TRBV30, the J gene TRBJ1-3; the D gene is possibly TRBD1 (5 bases). This CDR3 region has 13 residues. V was cut by 5 bases and J by 5 bases, with 13 bases left in between. Germline V gives CDR1 GTSNPN, CDR2 SVGIG (reference sequence). CDR3 DNA: TGTGCCTGGTCTGTGGGGGTTCGAAACACCATATATTTT. Its protein product is CAWSVGVRNTIYF.